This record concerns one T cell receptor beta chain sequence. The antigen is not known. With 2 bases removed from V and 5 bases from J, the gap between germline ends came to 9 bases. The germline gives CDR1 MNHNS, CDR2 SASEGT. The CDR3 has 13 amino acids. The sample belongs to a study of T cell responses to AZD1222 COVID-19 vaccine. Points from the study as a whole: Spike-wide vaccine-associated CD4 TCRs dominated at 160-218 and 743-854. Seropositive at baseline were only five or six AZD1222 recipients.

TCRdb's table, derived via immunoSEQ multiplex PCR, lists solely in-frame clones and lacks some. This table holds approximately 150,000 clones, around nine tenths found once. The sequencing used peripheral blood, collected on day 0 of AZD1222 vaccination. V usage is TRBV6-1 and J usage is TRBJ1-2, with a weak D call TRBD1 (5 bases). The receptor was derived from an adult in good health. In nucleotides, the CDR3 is TGTGCCAGCAGTGAAATGGGGCATTATGGCTACACCTTC. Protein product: CASSEMGHYGYTF.